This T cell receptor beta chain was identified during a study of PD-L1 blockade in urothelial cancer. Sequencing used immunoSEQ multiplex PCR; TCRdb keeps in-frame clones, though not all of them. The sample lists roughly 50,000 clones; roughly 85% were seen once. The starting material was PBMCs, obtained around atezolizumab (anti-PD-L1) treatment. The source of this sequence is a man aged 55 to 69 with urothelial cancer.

The CDR3 spells CASRDRAMNTEAFF. The CDR3 bases are TGTGCCAGTAGGGACAGGGCCATGAACACTGAAGCTTTCTTT. This chain links TRBV6-5 with TRBJ1-1; the match to TRBD1 covers 9 bases. Looked up from germline, CDR1 is MNHEY and CDR2 is SVGAGI. After removal of 9 bases from V and 0 bases from J, the junction contained 5 bases not matched to a gene. The CDR3 runs 14 residues.